The sequence of this T cell receptor (beta chain) was determined in a study of post-analysis software for immune sequencing data (dated by TCRdb to between 2014 and 2017). With respect to the entire study: Disease courses on record covered relapsing-remitting, secondary progressive and progressive-relapsing multiple sclerosis, though some patients had no subtype annotation. A subset of samples was prepared in parallel using single-end sample barcoding, then pooled and co-amplified after Illumina adapter ligation. The patient repertoires were set against under 12 previously published healthy control repertoires from donors whose ages ranged from roughly 6 to 27 years. On the study overall, not on this receptor specifically: The multiple sclerosis patient group was slightly younger than the control group. Direct clustering with F measure showed strong co-clustering of samples prepared in the same batch, prompting a batch-effect correction. Significantly higher frequencies in patients than in controls were found for about five TRBV segments, including TRBV5-6, TRBV5-1 and TRBV20-1. Compared with controls, multiple sclerosis patients had significantly lower normalized Chao1 diversity, a finding suggesting substantial peripheral T-cell clonal expansion.

The receptor library was made with PCR. Instrument used: Illumina HiSeq 2500. Unique molecular identifiers were incorporated into TCR beta cDNA libraries to reduce PCR and sequencing biases. Per 1 to 10 million input T cells, approximately 500,000 cDNA molecules were obtained, such that each molecule approximated one T cell. Patient libraries were prepared and sequenced with the same protocol used for the earlier healthy control dataset. Within a given batch, samples were prepared together, multiplexed and sequenced on the same HiSeq lane. The authors' analysis ran thus. Raw barcoded reads were processed with MIGEC, and single-read molecular identifier groups were discarded before consensus assembly and CDR3 extraction. VDJtools was used for post-analysis of the clonotype tables, with diversity normalized by down-sampling every dataset to the smallest sample size. In repertoire overlap clustering, CDR3 amino acid sequences, but not nucleotide sequences, were matched to correct batch-related cross-sample contamination. TCRdb reprocessed the public reads (quality trimming at Q25 with fastp, clone calling with MiXCR) and kept in-frame beta chains. Each entry merges the rows of one CDR3 protein and shows their most common DNA and genes. The V and J calls follow TCRdb's processing rather than the paper's. This sample comprises approximately 660,000 distinct CDR3 sequences, around 64% of them detected only once. Clones ranked in the top ten supply about 10% of the sample.

Details on this clonotype: Its antigen target is currently unknown. No base-level quality is on record; no much larger clone is a single base apart.

For this chain, trimming is 4 bases at the V end and 2 bases at the J end, and the number of junction bases without a gene match is 7. The CDR3 measures 15 amino acids from cysteine to phenylalanine. This entry keeps only the CDR3 DNA: 45 bases, framed from base 1. The germline V gene specifies ENHRY as CDR1 and SYGVKD as CDR2. To demonstrate the VDJtools post-analysis software, TCR beta repertoires were profiled from the peripheral blood of about a dozen young patients with multiple sclerosis. The multiple sclerosis patients were children and adolescents ranging in age from roughly 6 to 15 years. The chain joins TRBV10-3 to TRBJ2-7, with 8 middle bases fitting TRBD1. The origin of this receptor is a girl aged 2 to 9 with multiple sclerosis. Material: blood. The bases are TGTGCCATCAGTGCCGCAGGGGGCGATCCCTACGAGCAGTACTTC. The resulting protein is CAISAAGGDPYEQYF.